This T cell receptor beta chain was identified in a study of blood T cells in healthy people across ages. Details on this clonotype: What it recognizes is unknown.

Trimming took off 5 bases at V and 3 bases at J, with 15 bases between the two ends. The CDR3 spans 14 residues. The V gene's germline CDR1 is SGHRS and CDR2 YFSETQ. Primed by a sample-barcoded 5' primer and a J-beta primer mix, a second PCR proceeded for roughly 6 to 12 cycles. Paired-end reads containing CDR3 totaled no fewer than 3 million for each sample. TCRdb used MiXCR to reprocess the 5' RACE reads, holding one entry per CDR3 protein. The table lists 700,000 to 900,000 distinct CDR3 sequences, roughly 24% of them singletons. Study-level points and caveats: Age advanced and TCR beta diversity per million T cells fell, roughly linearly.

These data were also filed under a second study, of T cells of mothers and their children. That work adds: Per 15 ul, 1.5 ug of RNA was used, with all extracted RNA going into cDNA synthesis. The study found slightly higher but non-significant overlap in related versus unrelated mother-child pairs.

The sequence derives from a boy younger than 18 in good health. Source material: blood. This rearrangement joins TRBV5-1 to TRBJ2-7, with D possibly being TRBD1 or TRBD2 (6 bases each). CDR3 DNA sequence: TGCGCCAGCAGAAGGGGGGAGATGGTCTACGAGCAGTACTTC. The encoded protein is CASRRGEMVYEQYF.